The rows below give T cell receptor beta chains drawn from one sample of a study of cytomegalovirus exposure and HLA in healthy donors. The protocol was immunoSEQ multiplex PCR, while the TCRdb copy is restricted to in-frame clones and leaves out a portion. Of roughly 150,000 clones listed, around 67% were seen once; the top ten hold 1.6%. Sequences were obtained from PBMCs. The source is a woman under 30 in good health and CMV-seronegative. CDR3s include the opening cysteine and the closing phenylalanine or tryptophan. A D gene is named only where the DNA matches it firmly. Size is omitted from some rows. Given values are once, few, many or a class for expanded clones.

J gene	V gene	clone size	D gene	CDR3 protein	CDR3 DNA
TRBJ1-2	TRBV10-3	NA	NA	CAISPTGQGRSGYTF	TGTGCCATCAGCCCTACCGGTCAGGGGCGAAGCGGCTACACCTTC
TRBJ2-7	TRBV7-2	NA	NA	CASSWAGVEQYF	TGTGCCAGCAGCTGGGCCGGGGTTGAGCAGTACTTC
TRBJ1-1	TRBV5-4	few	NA	CASSLQGDQSSAEAFF	TGTGCCAGCAGCTTACAAGGAGATCAATCTAGCGCTGAAGCTTTCTTT
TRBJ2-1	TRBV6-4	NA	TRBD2	CASSDGGGPYNEQFF	TGTGCCAGCAGTGACGGGGGAGGGCCCTACAATGAGCAGTTCTTC
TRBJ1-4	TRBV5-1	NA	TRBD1	CASRTIGTGYEKLFF	TGCGCCAGCAGGACAATCGGGACAGGGTACGAAAAACTGTTTTTT
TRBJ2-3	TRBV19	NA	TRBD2	CASSITGLPTDTQYF	TGTGCCAGTAGTATAACGGGACTACCCACAGATACGCAGTATTTT
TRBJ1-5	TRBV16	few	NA	CASSQSSRGGNQPQHF	TGTGCCAGCAGCCAATCATCGCGGGGGGGCAATCAGCCCCAGCATTTT
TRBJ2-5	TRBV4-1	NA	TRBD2	CASGTSGGVLETQYF	TGCGCCAGTGGGACTAGCGGGGGGGTCTTAGAGACCCAGTACTTC
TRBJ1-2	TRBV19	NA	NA	CASSMGQNYGYTF	TGTGCCAGTAGTATGGGACAAAACTATGGCTACACCTTC
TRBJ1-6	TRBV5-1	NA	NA	CASRPGSYNSPLHF	TGCGCCAGCAGGCCCGGCTCCTATAATTCACCCCTCCACTTT
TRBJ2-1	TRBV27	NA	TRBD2	CASSLYAGAYNEQFF	TGTGCCAGCAGTTTATATGCGGGAGCCTACAATGAGCAGTTCTTC
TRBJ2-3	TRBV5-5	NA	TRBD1	CASSKRGPDTQYF	TGTGCCAGCAGCAAGAGGGGGCCAGATACGCAGTATTTT
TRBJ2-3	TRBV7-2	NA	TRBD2	CASSSTRWVGRLAGDTQYF	TGTGCCAGCAGCTCCACCCGCTGGGTCGGCAGGCTAGCGGGGGATACGCAGTATTTT
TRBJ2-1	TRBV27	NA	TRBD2	CASSFGNSGRAYEQFF	TGTGCCAGCAGTTTTGGTAACAGCGGGAGGGCCTATGAGCAGTTCTTC
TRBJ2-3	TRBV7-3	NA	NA	CASSFDRFSDTQYF	TGTGCCAGCAGCTTCGACAGGTTTTCAGATACGCAGTATTTT
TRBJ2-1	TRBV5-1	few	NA	CASSPWGDNEQFF	TGCGCCAGCAGCCCCTGGGGGGACAATGAGCAGTTCTTC
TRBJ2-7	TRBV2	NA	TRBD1	CASGGDRGLLSYEQYF	TGTGCCAGCGGGGGGGACAGGGGCCTCTTATCCTACGAGCAGTACTTC
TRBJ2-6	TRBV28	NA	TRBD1	CASSLGTGWLDGANVLTF	TGTGCCAGCAGTTTAGGGACAGGGTGGTTGGACGGGGCCAACGTCCTGACTTTC
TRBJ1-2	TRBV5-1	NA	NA	CASSLGRQGTNYGYTF	TGCGCCAGCAGCTTGGGCCGCCAGGGAACTAACTATGGCTACACCTTC
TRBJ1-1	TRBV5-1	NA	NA	CASSDRITVNTEAFF	TGCGCCAGCAGTGACAGGATCACAGTGAACACTGAAGCTTTCTTT
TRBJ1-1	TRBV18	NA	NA	CASSPARGNTEAFF	TGTGCCAGCTCACCGGCTCGAGGGAACACTGAAGCTTTCTTT
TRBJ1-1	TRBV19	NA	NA	CASSPGTRGTTEAFF	TGTGCCAGTAGCCCTGGTACCAGGGGTACCACTGAAGCTTTCTTT
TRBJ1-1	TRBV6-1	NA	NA	CASSDLQDTEAFF	TGTGCCAGCAGTGACCTCCAGGATACTGAAGCTTTCTTT
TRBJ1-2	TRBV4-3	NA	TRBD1	CASSQVEEGAEYGYTF	TGCGCCAGCAGCCAAGTTGAGGAGGGGGCGGAGTATGGCTACACCTTC
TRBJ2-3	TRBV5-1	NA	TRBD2	CASSPTSTSGGKDTQYF	TGCGCCAGCAGCCCTACCTCGACTAGCGGGGGTAAAGATACGCAGTATTTT
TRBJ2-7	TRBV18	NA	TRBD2	CASSPIGLAGSYEQYF	TGTGCCAGCTCACCGATTGGGCTAGCGGGCTCCTACGAGCAGTACTTC
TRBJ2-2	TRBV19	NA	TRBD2	CASSIFPSGSSANTGELFF	TGTGCCAGTAGTATTTTCCCTAGCGGGAGCTCAGCGAACACCGGGGAGCTGTTTTTT
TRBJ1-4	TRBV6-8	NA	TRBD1	CASRKRDSNPTNEKLFF	TGTGCCAGCAGAAAGAGGGACAGTAATCCAACTAATGAAAAACTGTTTTTT
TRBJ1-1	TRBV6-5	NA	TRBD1	CASGTGARSAFF	TGTGCCAGCGGGACAGGAGCGAGGAGCGCTTTCTTT
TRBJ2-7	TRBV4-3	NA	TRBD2	CASSQDTGGAYEQYF	TGCGCCAGCAGCCAAGATACGGGAGGGGCCTACGAGCAGTACTTC
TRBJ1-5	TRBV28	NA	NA	CASSGGGGNQPQHF	TGTGCCAGCAGTGGGGGGGGCGGCAATCAGCCCCAGCATTTT
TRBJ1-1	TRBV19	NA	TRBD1	CASNRGLNTEAFF	TGTGCCAGTAACAGGGGGCTTAACACTGAAGCTTTCTTT
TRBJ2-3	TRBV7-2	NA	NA	CASSKDRSASTDTQYF	TGTGCCAGCAGCAAAGACAGGTCCGCAAGCACAGATACGCAGTATTTT
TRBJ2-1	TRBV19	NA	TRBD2	CASSISGMDNEQFF	TGTGCCAGTAGTATAAGCGGGATGGACAATGAGCAGTTCTTC
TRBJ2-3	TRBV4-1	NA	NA	CASSQDPGTDTQYF	TGCGCCAGCAGCCAAGATCCAGGAACAGATACGCAGTATTTT
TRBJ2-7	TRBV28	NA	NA	CASSPTATYEQYF	TGTGCCAGCAGTCCGACAGCAACCTACGAGCAGTACTTC